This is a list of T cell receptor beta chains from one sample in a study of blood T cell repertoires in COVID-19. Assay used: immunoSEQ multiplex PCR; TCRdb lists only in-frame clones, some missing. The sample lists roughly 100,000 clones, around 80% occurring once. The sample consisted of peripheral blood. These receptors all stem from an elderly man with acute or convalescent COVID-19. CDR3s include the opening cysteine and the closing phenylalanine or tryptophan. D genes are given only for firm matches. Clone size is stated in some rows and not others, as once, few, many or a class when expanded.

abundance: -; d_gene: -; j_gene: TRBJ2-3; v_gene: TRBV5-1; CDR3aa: CASSPSGVPTDTQYF; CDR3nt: TGCGCCAGCAGCCCCTCGGGGGTCCCCACAGATACGCAGTATTTT
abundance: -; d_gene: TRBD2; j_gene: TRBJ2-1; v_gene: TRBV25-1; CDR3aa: CASSVPGLAINEQFF; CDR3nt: TGTGCCAGCAGTGTCCCGGGACTAGCAATCAATGAGCAGTTCTTC
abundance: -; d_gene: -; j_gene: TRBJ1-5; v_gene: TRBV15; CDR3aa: CATSRPGLSNQPQHF; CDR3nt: TGTGCCACCAGCAGGCCAGGGCTTAGCAATCAGCCCCAGCATTTT
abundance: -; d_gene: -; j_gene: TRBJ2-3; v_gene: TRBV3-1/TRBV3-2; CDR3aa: CASSQWGPYF; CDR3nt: TGTGCCAGCAGCCAATGGGGGCCGTATTTT
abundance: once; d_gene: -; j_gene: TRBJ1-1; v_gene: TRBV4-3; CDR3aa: CASSRSTGNTEAFF; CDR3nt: TGCGCCAGCAGCCGCTCGACAGGGAACACTGAAGCTTTCTTT
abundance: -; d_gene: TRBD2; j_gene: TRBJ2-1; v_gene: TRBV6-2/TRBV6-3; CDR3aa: CASSRTSGGSYNEQFF; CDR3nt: TGTGCCAGCAGTCGAACTAGCGGGGGCTCCTACAATGAGCAGTTCTTC
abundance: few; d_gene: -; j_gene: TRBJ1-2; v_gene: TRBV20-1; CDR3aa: CSAREPRLF; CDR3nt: TGCAGTGCTAGAGAACCGCGTCTCTTC
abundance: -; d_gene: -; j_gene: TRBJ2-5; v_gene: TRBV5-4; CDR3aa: CASSSGQLGETQYF; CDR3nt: TGTGCCAGCAGCTCTGGACAGTTGGGCGAGACCCAGTACTTC
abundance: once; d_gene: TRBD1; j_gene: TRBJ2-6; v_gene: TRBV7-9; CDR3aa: CASSSPGQALAGANVLTF; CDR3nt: TGTGCCAGCAGTTCCCCGGGACAGGCTCTTGCGGGGGCCAACGTCCTGACTTTC
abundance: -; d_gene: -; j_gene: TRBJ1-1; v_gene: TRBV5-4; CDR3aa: CASSLADGVEAFF; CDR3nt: TGTGCCAGCAGCTTGGCAGACGGGGTTGAAGCTTTCTTT
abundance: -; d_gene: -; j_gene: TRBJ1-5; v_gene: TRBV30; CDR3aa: CAWSTGGGNQPQHF; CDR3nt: TGTGCCTGGAGTACCGGGGGTGGCAATCAGCCCCAGCATTTT
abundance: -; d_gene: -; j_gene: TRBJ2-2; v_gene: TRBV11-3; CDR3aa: CASSLGGRGNTGELFF; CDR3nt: TGTGCCAGCAGCTTAGGAGGCAGGGGGAACACCGGGGAGCTGTTTTTT
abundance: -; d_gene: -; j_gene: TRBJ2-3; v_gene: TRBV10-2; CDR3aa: CASLGSSAETDTQYF; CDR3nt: TGCGCCAGCTTGGGGTCCTCAGCGGAAACAGATACGCAGTATTTT
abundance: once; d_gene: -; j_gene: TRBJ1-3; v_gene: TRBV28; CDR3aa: CASRSSGGSNTIYF; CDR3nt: TGTGCCAGCAGGAGTTCAGGTGGGAGTAACACCATATATTTT
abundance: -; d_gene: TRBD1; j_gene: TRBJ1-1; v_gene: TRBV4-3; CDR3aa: CASSWAGGVTEAFF; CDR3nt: TGCGCCAGCTCATGGGCAGGGGGCGTCACTGAAGCTTTCTTT
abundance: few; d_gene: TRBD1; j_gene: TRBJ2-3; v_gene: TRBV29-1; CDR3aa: CSERQGAGDTQYF; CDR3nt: TGCAGCGAGCGACAGGGGGCAGGAGATACGCAGTATTTT
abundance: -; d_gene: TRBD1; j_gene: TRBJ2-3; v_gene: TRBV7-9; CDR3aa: CASSPRGPDTQYF; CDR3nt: TGTGCCAGCAGCCCCAGGGGGCCAGATACGCAGTATTTT
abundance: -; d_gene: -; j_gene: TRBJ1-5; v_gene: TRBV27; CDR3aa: CASSPLSSNQPQHF; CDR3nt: TGTGCCAGCAGTCCCCTTTCTAGCAATCAGCCCCAGCATTTT
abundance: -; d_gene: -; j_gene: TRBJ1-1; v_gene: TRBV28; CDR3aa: CASRSGGTEAFF; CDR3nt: TGTGCCAGCAGATCGGGGGGCACTGAAGCTTTCTTT
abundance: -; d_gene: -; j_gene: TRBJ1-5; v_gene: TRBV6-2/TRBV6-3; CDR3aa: CASSPRGDNQPQHF; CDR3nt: TGTGCCAGCAGCCCCAGGGGAGACAATCAGCCCCAGCATTTT
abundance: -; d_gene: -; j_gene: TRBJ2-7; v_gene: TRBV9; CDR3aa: CASSPTGTSYEQYF; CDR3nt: TGTGCCAGCAGCCCCACAGGAACCTCCTACGAGCAGTACTTC
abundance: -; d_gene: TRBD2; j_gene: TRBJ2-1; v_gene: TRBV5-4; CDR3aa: CASSPHGLGPFGEQFF; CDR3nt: TGTGCCAGCAGCCCCCACGGACTAGGACCCTTCGGGGAGCAGTTCTTC
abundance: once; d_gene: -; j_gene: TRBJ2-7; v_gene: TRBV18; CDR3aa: CASSPAGNNEQYF; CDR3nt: TGTGCCAGCTCACCAGCAGGGAACAACGAGCAGTACTTC
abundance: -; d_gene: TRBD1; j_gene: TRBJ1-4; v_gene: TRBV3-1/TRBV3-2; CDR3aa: CASSRGQLNEKLFF; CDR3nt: TGTGCCAGCAGCCGGGGACAGCTAAATGAAAAACTGTTTTTT
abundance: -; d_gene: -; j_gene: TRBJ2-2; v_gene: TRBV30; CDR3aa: CAWSVLQGSGGELFF; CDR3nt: TGTGCCTGGAGTGTACTACAGGGCTCGGGCGGGGAGCTGTTTTTT
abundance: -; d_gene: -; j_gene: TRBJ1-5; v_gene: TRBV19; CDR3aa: CASSEGSSNQPQHF; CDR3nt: TGTGCCAGTAGTGAAGGGAGCAGCAATCAGCCCCAGCATTTT
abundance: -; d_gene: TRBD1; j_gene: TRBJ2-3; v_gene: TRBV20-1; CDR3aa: CSASPGQGAGTDTQYF; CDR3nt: TGCAGTGCTAGTCCGGGACAGGGGGCGGGCACAGATACGCAGTATTTT
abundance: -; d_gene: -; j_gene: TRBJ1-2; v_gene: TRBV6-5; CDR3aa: CASSTRTLGYTF; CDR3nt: TGTGCCAGCAGTACGAGAACTCTGGGCTACACCTTC
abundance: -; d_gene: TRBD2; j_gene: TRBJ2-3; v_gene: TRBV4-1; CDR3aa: CASSQDLLALDTQYF; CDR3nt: TGCGCCAGCAGCCAAGATCTACTAGCGTTAGATACGCAGTATTTT
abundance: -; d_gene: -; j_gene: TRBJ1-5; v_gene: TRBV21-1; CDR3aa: CASSKALSRGDSNQPQHF; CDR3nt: TGTGCCAGCAGCAAAGCGCTTTCTCGGGGGGATAGCAATCAGCCCCAGCATTTT
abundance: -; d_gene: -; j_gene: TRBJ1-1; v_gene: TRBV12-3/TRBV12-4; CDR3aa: CASSLWQNTEAFF; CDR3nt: TGTGCCAGCAGTTTATGGCAGAACACTGAAGCTTTCTTT
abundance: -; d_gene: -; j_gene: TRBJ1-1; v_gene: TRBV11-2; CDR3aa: CASSPPGGTEAFF; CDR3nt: TGTGCCAGCAGCCCCCCCGGAGGGACTGAAGCTTTCTTT
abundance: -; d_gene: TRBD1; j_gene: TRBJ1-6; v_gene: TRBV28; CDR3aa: CASSPYRGPWSPLHF; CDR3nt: TGTGCCAGCAGTCCCTACAGGGGGCCGTGGTCACCCCTCCACTTT
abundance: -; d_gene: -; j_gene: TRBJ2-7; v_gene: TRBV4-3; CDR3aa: CASSQEGWDEQYF; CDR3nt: TGCGCCAGCAGCCAAGAGGGCTGGGACGAGCAGTACTTC
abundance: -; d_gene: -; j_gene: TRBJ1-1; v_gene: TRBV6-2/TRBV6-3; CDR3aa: CASSYRRATEAFF; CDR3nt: TGTGCCAGCAGTTACAGGCGGGCCACTGAAGCTTTCTTT
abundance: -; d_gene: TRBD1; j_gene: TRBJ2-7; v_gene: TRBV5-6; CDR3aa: CASSLAGQGYEQYF; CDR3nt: TGTGCCAGCAGCTTGGCAGGACAGGGCTACGAGCAGTACTTC
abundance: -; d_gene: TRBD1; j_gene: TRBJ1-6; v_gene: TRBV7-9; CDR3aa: CASSPPGQLNSPLHF; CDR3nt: TGTGCCAGCAGCCCGCCGGGACAGCTCAATTCACCCCTCCACTTT
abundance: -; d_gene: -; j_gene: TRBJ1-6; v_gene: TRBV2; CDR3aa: CASSGGGDNSPLHF; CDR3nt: TGTGCCAGCAGTGGTGGCGGGGATAATTCACCCCTCCACTTT
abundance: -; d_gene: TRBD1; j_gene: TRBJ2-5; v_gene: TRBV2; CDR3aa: CASSRDRAIETQYF; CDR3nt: TGTGCCAGCAGTCGGGACAGGGCTATAGAGACCCAGTACTTC
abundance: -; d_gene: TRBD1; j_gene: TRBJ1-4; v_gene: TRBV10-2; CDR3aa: CASSPGTEDEKLFF; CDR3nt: TGCGCCAGCAGTCCCGGGACAGAAGATGAAAAACTGTTTTTT
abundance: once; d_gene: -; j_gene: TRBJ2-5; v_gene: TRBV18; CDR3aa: CASSPGAETQYF; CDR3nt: TGTGCCAGCTCACCGGGGGCTGAGACCCAGTACTTC
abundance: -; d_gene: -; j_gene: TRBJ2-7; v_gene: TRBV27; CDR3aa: CASSGLPAIEQYF; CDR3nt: TGTGCCAGCAGTGGACTCCCCGCGATCGAGCAGTACTTC
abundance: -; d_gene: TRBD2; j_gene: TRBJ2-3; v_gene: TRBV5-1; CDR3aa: CASSLKLAGTDTQYF; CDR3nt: TGCGCCAGCAGCTTGAAACTAGCGGGGACAGATACGCAGTATTTT
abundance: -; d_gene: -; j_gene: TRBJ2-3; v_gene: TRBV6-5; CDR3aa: CASSYSFTGADTQYF; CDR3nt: TGTGCCAGCAGTTACTCATTTACCGGAGCAGATACGCAGTATTTT
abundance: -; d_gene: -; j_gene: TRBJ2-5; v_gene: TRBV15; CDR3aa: CATSRDYGETQYF; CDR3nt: TGTGCCACCAGCAGAGATTACGGAGAGACCCAGTACTTC
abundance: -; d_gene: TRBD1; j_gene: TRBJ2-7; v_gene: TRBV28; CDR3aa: CASRLARGRLNEQYF; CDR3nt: TGTGCCAGCAGACTAGCCAGGGGGCGCTTGAACGAGCAGTACTTC
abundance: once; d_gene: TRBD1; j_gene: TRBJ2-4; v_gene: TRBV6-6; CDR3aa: CASSPGTGKLAKNIQYF; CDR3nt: TGTGCCAGCAGTCCCGGGACAGGGAAACTAGCCAAAAACATTCAGTACTTC
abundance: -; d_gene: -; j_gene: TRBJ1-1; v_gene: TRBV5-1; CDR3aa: CASSLGGGYTEAFF; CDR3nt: TGCGCCAGCAGCTTGGGAGGGGGTTACACTGAAGCTTTCTTT
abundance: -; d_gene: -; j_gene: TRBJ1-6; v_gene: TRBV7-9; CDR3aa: CASSLSDAGQNSPLHF; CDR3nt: TGTGCCAGCAGCTTATCGGACGCAGGGCAGAATTCACCCCTCCACTTT
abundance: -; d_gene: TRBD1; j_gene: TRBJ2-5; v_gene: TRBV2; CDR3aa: CASSTGQGVETQYF; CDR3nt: TGTGCCAGCAGTACGGGACAGGGGGTAGAGACCCAGTACTTC
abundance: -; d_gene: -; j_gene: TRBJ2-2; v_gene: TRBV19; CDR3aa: CASSPATTGELFF; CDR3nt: TGTGCCAGTAGTCCTGCTACTACCGGGGAGCTGTTTTTT
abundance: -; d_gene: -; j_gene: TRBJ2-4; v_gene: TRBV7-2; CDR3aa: CASSPAAAKNIQYF; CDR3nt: TGTGCCAGCAGCCCAGCAGCGGCCAAAAACATTCAGTACTTC
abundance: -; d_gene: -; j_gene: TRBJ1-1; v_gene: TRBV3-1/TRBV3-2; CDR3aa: CASIKRGGTEAFF; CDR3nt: TGTGCCAGCATAAAGCGGGGGGGCACTGAAGCTTTCTTT
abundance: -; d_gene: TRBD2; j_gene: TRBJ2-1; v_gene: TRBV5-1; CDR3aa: CASSLGLAGLTSYNEQFF; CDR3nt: TGCGCCAGCAGCTTGGGACTAGCGGGGCTTACCTCCTACAATGAGCAGTTCTTC
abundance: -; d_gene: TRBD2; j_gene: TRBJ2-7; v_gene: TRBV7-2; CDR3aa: CASSSAGGPSYEQYF; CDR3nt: TGTGCCAGCAGCTCAGCGGGGGGGCCTTCCTACGAGCAGTACTTC
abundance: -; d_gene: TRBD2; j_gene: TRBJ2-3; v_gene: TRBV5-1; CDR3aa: CASSMRTSGSPADTQYF; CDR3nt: TGCGCCAGCAGCATGCGAACTAGCGGGAGTCCGGCAGATACGCAGTATTTT
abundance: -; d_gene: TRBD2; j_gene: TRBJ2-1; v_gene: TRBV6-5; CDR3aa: CASSYGGLAHNEQFF; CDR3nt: TGTGCCAGCAGTTACGGGGGACTAGCCCACAATGAGCAGTTCTTC
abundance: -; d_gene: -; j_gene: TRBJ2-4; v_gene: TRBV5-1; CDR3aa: CASSLRGAGNIQYF; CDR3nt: TGCGCCAGCAGCTTGCGGGGGGCCGGAAACATTCAGTACTTC
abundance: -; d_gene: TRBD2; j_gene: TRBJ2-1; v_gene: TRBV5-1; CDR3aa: CASSLGVGRDEQFF; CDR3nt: TGCGCCAGCAGCTTGGGGGTCGGGAGGGATGAGCAGTTCTTC
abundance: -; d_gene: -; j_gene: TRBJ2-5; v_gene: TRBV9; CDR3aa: CASSVAGSGLQETQYF; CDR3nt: TGTGCCAGCAGCGTAGCTGGGTCAGGGCTCCAAGAGACCCAGTACTTC